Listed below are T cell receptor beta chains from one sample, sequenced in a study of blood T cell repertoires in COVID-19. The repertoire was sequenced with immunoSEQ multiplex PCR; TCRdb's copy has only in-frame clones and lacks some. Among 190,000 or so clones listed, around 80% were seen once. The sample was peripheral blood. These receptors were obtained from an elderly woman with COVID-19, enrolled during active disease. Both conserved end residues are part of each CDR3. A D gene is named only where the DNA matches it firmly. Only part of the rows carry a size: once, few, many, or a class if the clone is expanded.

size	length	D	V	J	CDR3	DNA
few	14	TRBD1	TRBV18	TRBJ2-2	CASSPGQGTGELFF	TGTGCCAGCTCACCGGGACAGGGTACCGGGGAGCTGTTTTTT
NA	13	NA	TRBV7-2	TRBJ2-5	CASRERVGETQYF	TGTGCCAGCCGGGAAAGGGTGGGAGAGACCCAGTACTTC
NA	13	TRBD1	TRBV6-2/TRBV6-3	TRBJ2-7	CASSYGTGTEQYF	TGTGCCAGCAGTTACGGGACAGGGACCGAGCAGTACTTC
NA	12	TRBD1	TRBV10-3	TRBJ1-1	CASRTGINEAFF	TGTGCCTCCAGGACAGGGATAAATGAAGCTTTCTTT
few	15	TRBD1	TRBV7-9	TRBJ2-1	CASSFGQGTNNEQFF	TGTGCCAGCAGCTTTGGACAGGGGACTAACAATGAGCAGTTCTTC
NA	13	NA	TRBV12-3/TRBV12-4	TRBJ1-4	CASSLAGGEKLFF	TGTGCCAGCAGTTTGGCCGGGGGAGAAAAACTGTTTTTT
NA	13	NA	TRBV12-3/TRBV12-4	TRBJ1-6	CASSLSQGNPLHF	TGTGCCAGCAGTTTATCCCAGGGGAACCCCCTCCACTTT
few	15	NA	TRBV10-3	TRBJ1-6	CAISEAAGRNSPLHF	TGTGCCATCAGTGAGGCGGCAGGGCGGAATTCACCCCTCCACTTT
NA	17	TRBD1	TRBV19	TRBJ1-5	CASSRAGGGYSNQPQHF	TGTGCCAGTAGTAGGGCAGGGGGCGGCTATAGCAATCAGCCCCAGCATTTT
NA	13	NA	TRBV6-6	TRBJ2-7	CASSIQGFNEQYF	TGTGCCAGCAGTATCCAGGGATTCAACGAGCAGTACTTC
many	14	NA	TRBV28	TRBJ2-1	CASTGLGVINEQFF	TGTGCCAGCACCGGGCTCGGGGTAATCAATGAGCAGTTCTTC
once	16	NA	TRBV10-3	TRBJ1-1	CAISESGSRRGTEAFF	TGTGCCATCAGTGAGTCGGGGAGTCGGCGTGGGACTGAAGCTTTCTTT
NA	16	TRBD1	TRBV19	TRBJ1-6	CASSSPTGGPNSPLHF	TGTGCCAGTAGTTCCCCGACAGGGGGCCCCAACTCACCCCTCCACTTT
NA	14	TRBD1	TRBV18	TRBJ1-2	CASSPGQSNYGYTF	TGTGCCAGCTCACCGGGACAGAGCAACTATGGCTACACCTTC
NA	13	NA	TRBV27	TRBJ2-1	CASSTIDRNEQFF	TGTGCCAGCAGTACTATCGACAGAAATGAGCAGTTCTTC
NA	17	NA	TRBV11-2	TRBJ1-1	CASSLHQRVRTNTEAFF	TGTGCCAGCAGCTTACACCAGAGGGTTAGAACGAACACTGAAGCTTTCTTT